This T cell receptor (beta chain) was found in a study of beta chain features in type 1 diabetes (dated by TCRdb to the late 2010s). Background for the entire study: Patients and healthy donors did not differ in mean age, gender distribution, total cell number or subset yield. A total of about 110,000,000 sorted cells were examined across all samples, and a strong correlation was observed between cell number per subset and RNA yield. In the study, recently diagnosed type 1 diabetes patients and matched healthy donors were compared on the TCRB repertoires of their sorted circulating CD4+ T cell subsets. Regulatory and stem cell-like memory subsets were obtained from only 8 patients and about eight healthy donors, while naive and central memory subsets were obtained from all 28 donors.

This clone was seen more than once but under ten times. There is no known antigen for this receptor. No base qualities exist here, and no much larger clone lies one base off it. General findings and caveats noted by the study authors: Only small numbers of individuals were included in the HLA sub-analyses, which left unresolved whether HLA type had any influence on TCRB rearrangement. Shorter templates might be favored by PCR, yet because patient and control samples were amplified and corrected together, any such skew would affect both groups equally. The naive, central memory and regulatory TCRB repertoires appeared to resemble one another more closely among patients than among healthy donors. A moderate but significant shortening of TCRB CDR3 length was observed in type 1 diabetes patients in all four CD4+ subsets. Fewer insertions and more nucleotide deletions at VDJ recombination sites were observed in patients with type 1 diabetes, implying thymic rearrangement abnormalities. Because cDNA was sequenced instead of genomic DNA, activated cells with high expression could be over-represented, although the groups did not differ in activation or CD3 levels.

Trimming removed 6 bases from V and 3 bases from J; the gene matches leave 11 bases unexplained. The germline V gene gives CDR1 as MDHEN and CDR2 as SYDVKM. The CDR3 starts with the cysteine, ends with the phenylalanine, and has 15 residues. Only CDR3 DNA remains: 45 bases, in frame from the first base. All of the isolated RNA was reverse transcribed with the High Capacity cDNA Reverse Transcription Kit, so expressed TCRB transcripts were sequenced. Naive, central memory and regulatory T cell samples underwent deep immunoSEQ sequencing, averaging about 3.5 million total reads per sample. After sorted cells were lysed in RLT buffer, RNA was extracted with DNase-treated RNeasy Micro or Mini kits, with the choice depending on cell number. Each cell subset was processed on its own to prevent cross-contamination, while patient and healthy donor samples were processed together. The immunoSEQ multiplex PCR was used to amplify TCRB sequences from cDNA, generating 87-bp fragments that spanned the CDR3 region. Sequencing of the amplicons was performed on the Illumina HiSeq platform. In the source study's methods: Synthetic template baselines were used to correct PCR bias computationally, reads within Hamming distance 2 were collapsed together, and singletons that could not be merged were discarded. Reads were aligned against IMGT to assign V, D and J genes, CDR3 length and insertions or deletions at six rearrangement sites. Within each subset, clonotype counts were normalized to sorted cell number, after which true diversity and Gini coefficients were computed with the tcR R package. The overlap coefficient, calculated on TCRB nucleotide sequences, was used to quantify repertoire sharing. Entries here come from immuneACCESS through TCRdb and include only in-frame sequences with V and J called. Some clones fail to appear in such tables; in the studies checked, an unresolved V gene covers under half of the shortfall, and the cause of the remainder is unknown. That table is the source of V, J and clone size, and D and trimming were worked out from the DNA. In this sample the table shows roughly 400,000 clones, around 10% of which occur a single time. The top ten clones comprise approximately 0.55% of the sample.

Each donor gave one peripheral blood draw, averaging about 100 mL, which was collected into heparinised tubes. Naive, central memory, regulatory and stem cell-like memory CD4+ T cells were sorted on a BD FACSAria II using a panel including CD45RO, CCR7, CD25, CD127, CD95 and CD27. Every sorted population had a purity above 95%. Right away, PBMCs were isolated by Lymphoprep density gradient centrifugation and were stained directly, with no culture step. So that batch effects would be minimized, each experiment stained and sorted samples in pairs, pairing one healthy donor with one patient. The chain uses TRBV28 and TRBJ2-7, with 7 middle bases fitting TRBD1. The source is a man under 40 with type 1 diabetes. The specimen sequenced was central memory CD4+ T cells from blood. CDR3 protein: CASRRQGSPYYEQYF. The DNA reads TGTGCCAGCAGGCGACAGGGATCCCCTTACTACGAGCAGTACTTC.